The present T cell receptor (beta chain) was sequenced within a study of T-cell memory formation after mild COVID-19. Study context: Most TCR clusters belonged to a single donor.

The authors produced TCR alpha and TCR beta cDNA libraries with sample barcodes and UMIs by 5'RACE using constant-segment primers. TCRdb called the 5' RACE reads again in MiXCR, with one record for every CDR3 protein. The sample yields 85,000 to 120,000 distinct CDR3 sequences, more than 15% seen once. Study results and limitations: Confirmation of SARS-CoV-2 specificity was lacking for second-wave clones peaking day 37. Cross-reactive memory appears to have joined, as suggested by some responding clones showing up in pre-infection memory.

On this clonotype itself: Its antigen is still unknown.

CDR1 and CDR2 from the germline V gene are SGHRS and YFSETQ. The CDR3 length is 15 residues. Trimming took off 0 bases at V and 4 bases at J, with 13 bases between the two ends. The sample was PBMCs or a T cell subset sorted from them (not recorded which). The genes are TRBV5-1 and TRBJ1-1, with a possible D match to TRBD1 (5 bases). The source is an adult woman who had mild COVID-19 (a few samples of this study predate the infection). Cell type and time point are not known. The CDR3 DNA follows: TGCGCCAGCAGCTTGGTTGGCCCTGGGGGCACTGAAGCTTTCTTT. Protein product: CASSLVGPGGTEAFF.